This TCR beta chain stems from a study of blood T cell repertoires in COVID-19. About the study: Researchers got acute and convalescent COVID-19 samples from the United States, Italy and Spain. In each case, the material was cDNA or gDNA derived from T cells, B-cell-depleted T cells, or PBMCs.

This CDR3 spans 14 amino acids. The germline V gene has CDR1 LNHDA and CDR2 SQIVND (reference sequence). V dropped 10 bases and J dropped 2 bases, with 17 bases sitting between them. While infection was still active, Seattle patients were enrolled and then followed longitudinally. Study processing details: Quantification of nucleated cells was approximated via reference gene primer amplification. The method was immunoSEQ multiplex PCR; TCRdb's version includes in-frame clones alone and lacks a portion of them. V and J calls plus clone size are reproduced from that table; the DNA served to infer D and trimming. This table holds over 250,000 clones, roughly nine tenths found once.

The sample comprised peripheral blood. The receptor comes from a woman aged 25 to 39 with COVID-19, enrolled during active disease. The chain is built from TRBV19 and TRBJ1-1; D perhaps matches TRBD1 (6 bases). The CDR3 DNA sequence: TGTGCCACCTCCCCAGGTGGGGGCAACACTGAAGCTTTCTTT. It translates to CATSPGGGNTEAFF.